The clone carrying this T cell receptor beta chain was observed many times. Antigen unknown. This entry comes from a study of T cells in Graves' hyperthyroidism and ophthalmopathy. Whole-study results and caveats: Expanded thyroid clonotypes (above 0.001) were mostly also found in blood.

Ophthalmopathy cases met thresholds of Clinical Activity Score at least 3, NOSPECS grade at least 4 and duration under 3 months. Reasons for excluding patients were uncontrolled infection, other autoimmune disease, pregnancy or lactation. This CDR3 contains 16 residues. Germline CDR1 and CDR2: SGHTA and FQGNSA. V lost 3 bases and J lost 0, with 11 bases in between. RNA transcripts provided the source from which TCR beta CDR3 regions were amplified. The TCR CDR3 was amplified in a first-round RT-PCR using the HTBI primer set. TCRdb fed the multiplex PCR reads into MiXCR, producing one record per CDR3 protein. The sample includes 300,000 or so distinct CDR3 sequences, 15% to 20% of them seen just once.

The source of this sequence is an older woman with Graves' ophthalmopathy. The material sequenced was blood. This rearrangement joins TRBV7-2 to TRBJ2-2; either TRBD1 or TRBD2 may fit D (5 bases each). The CDR3, as DNA: TGTGCCAGCAGCTTGAACGGGGCTACGAACACCGGGGAGCTGTTTTTT. Its translation is CASSLNGATNTGELFF.